The 20 T cell receptor beta chains listed next were all sequenced from one sample in a study of T cell changes during pregnancy in multiple sclerosis. Produced via immunoSEQ multiplex PCR; TCRdb's table is partial and in-frame only. The data show under 75,000 clones, 92% seen once. The sequencing used peripheral blood, collected in the third trimester of pregnancy. Every receptor here comes from a female donor in good health, enrolled as a control in a pregnancy study.

This clone has at least ten counts. The genes are TRBV7-3 and TRBJ1-1; possible D gene TRBD1, 5 bases. The V and J ends lost 5 bases and 4 bases respectively, with 11 bases between them. This CDR3 is built from 13 residues. Germline CDR1 SGHTA, CDR2 FQGTGA. The CDR3: CASSIEQGTEAFF. The CDR3, as DNA: TGTGCCAGCAGCATTGAGCAGGGCACTGAAGCTTTCTTT.

The rearrangement links TRBV7-6 to TRBJ2-2; D not certain. This CDR3 spans 15 amino acids. V was cut by 2 bases and J by 0 bases, with 7 bases left in between. Germline CDR1 reads SGHVS; CDR2 reads FNYEAQ. The CDR3 DNA follows: TGTGCCAGCAGCTTAATTACGGCGAACACCGGGGAGCTGTTTTTT. This gives the protein CASSLITANTGELFF.

In its sample, this clone was seen once. This chain connects TRBV5-1 to TRBJ2-3; D is unresolved. Trimming cost V 2 bases and J 0 bases, with 13 bases left between them. The CDR3 spans 16 residues. Germline lookup yields CDR1 SGHRS and CDR2 YFSETQ. CDR3 coding DNA: TGCGCCAGCAGCTTAAGCGTTGATGGGAGCACAGATACGCAGTATTTT. Its translation is CASSLSVDGSTDTQYF. Looking up the rest from reference TRBV5-1 and TRBJ2-3 gives the full variable domain: KAGVTQTPRYLIKTRGQQVTLSCSPISGHRSVSWYQQTPGQGLQFLFEYFSETQRNKGNFPGRFSGRQFSNSRSEMNVSTLELGDSALYLCASSLSVDGSTDTQYFGPGTRLTVL.

This sequence joins TRBV5-4 and TRBJ1-2, with D perhaps matching TRBD1 (5 bases). This CDR3 comprises 13 residues. The V end lost 0 bases, the J end lost 3 bases, and 6 bases lay between the germline ends. Germline V CDR1 and CDR2: SGHNT, YYREEE (reference sequence). DNA of the CDR3: TGTGCCAGCAGCTTGGTAGGGGACTATGGCTACACCTTC. This encodes CASSLVGDYGYTF.

The V gene is TRBV19, the J gene TRBJ1-4, with D possibly TRBD1 on 6 matching bases. V was shortened by 5 bases and J by 7 bases, with 20 bases between the two germline ends. Germline CDR1 and CDR2: LNHDA and SQIVND (reference sequence). The CDR3 runs to 16 residues. The CDR3, as DNA: TGTGCCAGTAGTCCCCCCCTCGCAGGGGTCGGTGAAAAACTGTTTTTT. As protein: CASSPPLAGVGEKLFF.

The chain couples TRBV28 to TRBJ1-5, with 7 bases that match TRBD1. CDR1 and CDR2 (germline): MDHEN, SYDVKM. J lost 2 bases, V lost 4 bases, and 8 bases had no gene match. The CDR3 extends over 16 amino acids. The CDR3 DNA reads as TGTGCCAGCAGTTCCCGGGACAGATTAGGCAATCAGCCCCAGCATTTT. This gives the protein CASSSRDRLGNQPQHF.

A few counts support this clone. J is TRBJ2-5 and V is TRBV7-9; D is possibly TRBD1 (5 bases). CDR3 size: 14 residues. Trimming shortened V by 5 bases and J by 3 bases, and 13 bases separated the two germline ends. Germline V lookup: CDR1 SEHNR, CDR2 FQNEAQ (reference sequence). The CDR3 DNA reads as TGTGCCAGCAGCCTTTCAGGGCTAGAAGAGACCCAGTACTTC. Translated, it gives CASSLSGLEETQYF.

This chain joins TRBV7-2 and TRBJ2-7, with 8 bases lining up with TRBD2. The CDR3 is made up of 14 amino acids. Germline CDR1 reads SGHTA; CDR2 reads FQGNSA. With 10 bases clipped from V and 3 bases from J, the junction kept 11 bases outside the gene matches. The CDR3 nucleotides read TGTGCCACTTCCGTTAGCGGGACCCGCTACGAGCAGTACTTC. Its translation: CATSVSGTRYEQYF.

This chain connects TRBV7-9 to TRBJ2-7; D possibly corresponds to TRBD2 (5 bases). Trimming took 3 bases from V and 3 from J, leaving 6 bases between them. CDR3 size: 12 residues. CDR1 SEHNR and CDR2 FQNEAQ come from the germline V gene (reference sequence). The DNA of the CDR3 is TGTGCCAGCAGCTTCGGACTCTACGAGCAGTACTTC. It translates to CASSFGLYEQYF.

In regard to this clone: A junction boundary mismatches the germline segment, possibly from a read error. The V gene is TRBV7-2, the J gene TRBJ2-3; the D gene is possibly TRBD2 (5 bases). This CDR3 has 14 amino acids. CDR1 is SGHTA and CDR2 is FQGNSA in the germline V gene. CDR3 amino acids: CASCFTGRGDTQYF. The DNA of the CDR3 is TGTGCCAGCTGCTTCACGGGCCGGGGAGATACGCAGTATTTT.

This clone has just a few counts. The chain carries TRBV19 and TRBJ1-3; TRBD1 matches 10 bases. The germline CDR1 and CDR2 sequences are LNHDA and SQIVND (reference sequence). The CDR3 has 16 amino acids. J was trimmed by 0 bases and V by 6 bases; bases with no gene match: 5. CDR3 region: CASRMGTGASGNTIYF. The CDR3 DNA sequence: TGTGCCAGTAGGATGGGGACAGGGGCCTCTGGAAACACCATATATTTT. The whole variable domain, filled in from reference TRBV19 and TRBJ1-3, reads DGGITQSPKYLFRKEGQNVTLSCEQNLNHDAMYWYRQDPGQGLRLIYYSQIVNDFQKGDIAEGYSVSREKKESFPLTVTSAQKNPTAFYLCASRMGTGASGNTIYFGEGSWLTVV.

This chain connects TRBV28 to TRBJ1-2; 7 positions match TRBD1. The CDR3 length is 12 residues. The V gene end was trimmed by 11 bases and the J gene end by 5 bases; junction bases not matched to a gene: 8. Germline lookup yields CDR1 MDHEN and CDR2 SYDVKM. CDR3 DNA sequence: TGTGCCGGAGGAAGGGGACAGTATGGCTACACCTTC. Translation gives CAGGRGQYGYTF.

The genes are TRBV11-3 and TRBJ2-1; 10 bases are a match to TRBD2. Germline CDR1 reads SGHNT; CDR2 reads YENEEA. V gave up 3 bases and J gave up 4 bases; unmatched junction bases: 15. The CDR3 is 19 residues long. CDR3 amino acids: CASSFQSSTSGIVYNEQFF. The CDR3 coding sequence is TGTGCCAGCAGCTTCCAGAGTTCTACTAGCGGGATAGTATACAATGAGCAGTTCTTC.

The V and J genes are TRBV18 and TRBJ1-5; D not resolved. The CDR3 extends over 13 amino acids. Germline V gene data show CDR1 as KGHSH and CDR2 as LQKENI. The V end was cut by 5 bases, the J end by 0 bases, with 5 bases between. The CDR3 region is CASSKHSNQPQHF. DNA of the CDR3: TGTGCCAGCTCAAAACATAGCAATCAGCCCCAGCATTTT.

The rearrangement joins TRBV27 to TRBJ2-7; 13 nucleotides line up with TRBD2. J lost 4 bases, V lost 5 bases, and 5 bases had no gene match. Germline assignment: CDR1 MNHEY and CDR2 SMNVEV (reference sequence). The CDR3 is made up of 15 amino acids. CDR3 sequence: CASSELAGGSYEQYF. CDR3 sequence (DNA): TGTGCCAGCAGTGAACTAGCGGGAGGGTCTTACGAGCAGTACTTC.

The gene calls are TRBV7-2 and TRBJ1-5; no firm D call. Trimming shortened V by 5 bases and J by 7 bases, and 12 bases separated the two germline ends. Germline loops: CDR1 SGHTA, CDR2 FQGNSA. The CDR3 is made up of 13 amino acids. CDR3 sequence: CASSQSIGQPQHF. The CDR3, as DNA: TGTGCCAGCAGCCAATCCATCGGGCAGCCCCAGCATTTT. Complete variable domain (other parts from reference TRBV7-2 and TRBJ1-5): GAGVSQSPSNKVTEKGKDVELRCDPISGHTALYWYRQSLGQGLEFLIYFQGNSAPDKSGLPSDRFSAERTGGSVSTLTIQRTQQEDSAVYLCASSQSIGQPQHFGDGTRLSIL.

The chain uses TRBV7-9 and TRBJ2-5, with 11 bases matching TRBD2. V was pared by 7 bases and J by 5 bases, with 6 bases of the junction left unmatched. Germline-derived CDR1 and CDR2 are SEHNR and FQNEAQ (reference sequence). The CDR3 covers 14 residues. CDR3 region: CASTSRTSGETQYF. CDR3 nucleotides: TGTGCCAGCACCTCCCGGACTAGCGGGGAGACCCAGTACTTC. Complete variable domain (other parts from reference TRBV7-9 and TRBJ2-5): DTGVSQNPRHKITKRGQNVTFRCDPISEHNRLYWYRQTLGQGPEFLTYFQNEAQLEKSRLLSDRFSAERPKGSFSTLEIQRTEQGDSAMYLCASTSRTSGETQYFGPGTRLLVL.

V gene TRBV19 combines with J gene TRBJ2-5; perhaps TRBD2 as D (6 bases). With 2 bases removed from V and 5 bases from J, the gap between germline ends came to 12 bases. Germline V gene lookup returns CDR1 LNHDA and CDR2 SQIVND (reference sequence). The CDR3 consists of 14 residues. Here the CDR3 DNA reads TGTGCCAGTAGTATATCGGCGGGGAGGGAGACCCAGTACTTC. Encoded protein: CASSISAGRETQYF. The full variable domain, completed using reference TRBV19 and TRBJ2-5, is DGGITQSPKYLFRKEGQNVTLSCEQNLNHDAMYWYRQDPGQGLRLIYYSQIVNDFQKGDIAEGYSVSREKKESFPLTVTSAQKNPTAFYLCASSISAGRETQYFGPGTRLLVL.

This clone was detected only once. This chain links TRBV2 with TRBJ2-5, with TRBD2 matching over 12 bases. The CDR3 loop spans 17 amino acids. Germline V gives CDR1 SNHLY, CDR2 FYNNEI. J gave up 5 bases and V 3 bases, and 10 bases lay outside the gene matches. This CDR3 is CASSEGLAGGLGETQYF. Written as DNA, the CDR3 is TGTGCCAGCAGTGAGGGGCTAGCGGGGGGGCTGGGGGAGACCCAGTACTTC.

The rearrangement links TRBV7-8 to TRBJ2-3; 7 nucleotides match TRBD2. The CDR3 is 17 residues long. Germline V gene sequence: CDR1 SGHVS, CDR2 FQNEAQ. The junction had 13 bases not matched to a gene; V was cut back by 5 bases and J by 2 bases. The chain's CDR3 is CASSNRAGRPSTDTQYF. CDR3 coding DNA: TGTGCCAGCAGCAACCGAGCGGGACGCCCCTCCACAGATACGCAGTATTTT.